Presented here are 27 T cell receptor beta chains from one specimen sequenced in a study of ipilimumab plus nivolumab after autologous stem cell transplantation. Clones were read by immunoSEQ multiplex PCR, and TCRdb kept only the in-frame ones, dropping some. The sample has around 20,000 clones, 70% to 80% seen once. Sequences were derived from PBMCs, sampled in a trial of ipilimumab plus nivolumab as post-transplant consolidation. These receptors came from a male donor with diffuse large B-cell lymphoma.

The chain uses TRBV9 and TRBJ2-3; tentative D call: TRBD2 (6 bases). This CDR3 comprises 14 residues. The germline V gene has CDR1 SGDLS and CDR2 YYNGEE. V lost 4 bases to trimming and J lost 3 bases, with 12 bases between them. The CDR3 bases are TGTGCCAGCAGCCCCGGACGGGGGACAGATACGCAGTATTTT. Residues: CASSPGRGTDTQYF.

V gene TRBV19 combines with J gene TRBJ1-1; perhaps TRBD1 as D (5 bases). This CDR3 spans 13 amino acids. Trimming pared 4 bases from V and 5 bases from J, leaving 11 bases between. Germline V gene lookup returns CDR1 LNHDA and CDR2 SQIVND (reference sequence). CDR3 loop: CASSTTGGTEAFF. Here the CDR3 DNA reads TGTGCCAGTAGTACGACCGGGGGGACTGAAGCTTTCTTT. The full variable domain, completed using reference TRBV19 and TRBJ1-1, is DGGITQSPKYLFRKEGQNVTLSCEQNLNHDAMYWYRQDPGQGLRLIYYSQIVNDFQKGDIAEGYSVSREKKESFPLTVTSAQKNPTAFYLCASSTTGGTEAFFGQGTRLTVV.

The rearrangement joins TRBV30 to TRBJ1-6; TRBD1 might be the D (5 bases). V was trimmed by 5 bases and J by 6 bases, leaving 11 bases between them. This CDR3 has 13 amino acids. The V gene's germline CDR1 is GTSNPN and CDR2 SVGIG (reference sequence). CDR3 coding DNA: TGTGCCTGGGGCCGGGACCTTAATTCACCCCTCCACTTT. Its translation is CAWGRDLNSPLHF. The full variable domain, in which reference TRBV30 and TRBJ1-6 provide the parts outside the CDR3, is SQTIHQWPATLVQPVGSPLSLECTVEGTSNPNLYWYRQAAGRGLQLLFYSVGIGQISSEVPQNLSASRPQDRQFILSSKKLLLSDSGFYLCAWGRDLNSPLHFGNGTRLTVT.

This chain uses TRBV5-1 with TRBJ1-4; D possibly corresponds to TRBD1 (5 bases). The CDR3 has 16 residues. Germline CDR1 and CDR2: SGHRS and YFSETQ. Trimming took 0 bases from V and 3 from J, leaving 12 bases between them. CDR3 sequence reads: CASSLAGQGSNEKLFF. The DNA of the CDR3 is TGCGCCAGCAGCTTGGCCGGGCAGGGCTCTAATGAAAAACTGTTTTTT.

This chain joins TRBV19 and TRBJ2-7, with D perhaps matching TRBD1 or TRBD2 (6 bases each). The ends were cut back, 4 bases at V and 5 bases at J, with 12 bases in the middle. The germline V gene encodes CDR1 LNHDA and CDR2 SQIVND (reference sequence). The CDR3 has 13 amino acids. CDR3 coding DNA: TGTGCCAGTAGTAGCGGGGACACCCACGAGCAGTACTTC. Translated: CASSSGDTHEQYF.

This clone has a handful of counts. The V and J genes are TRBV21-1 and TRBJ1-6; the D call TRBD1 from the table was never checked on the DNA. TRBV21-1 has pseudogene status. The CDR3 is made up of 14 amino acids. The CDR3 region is CASTPGRVKSPLHF. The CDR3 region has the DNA TGTGCCAGCACCCCTGGCAGGGTAAAGTCACCCCTCCACTTT.

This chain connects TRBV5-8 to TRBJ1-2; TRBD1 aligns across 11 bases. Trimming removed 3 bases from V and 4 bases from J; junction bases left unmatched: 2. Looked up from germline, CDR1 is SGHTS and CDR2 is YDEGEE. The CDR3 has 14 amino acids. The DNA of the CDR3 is TGTGCCAGCAGCTGGACAGGGGGCGGCTATGGCTACACCTTC. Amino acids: CASSWTGGGYGYTF.

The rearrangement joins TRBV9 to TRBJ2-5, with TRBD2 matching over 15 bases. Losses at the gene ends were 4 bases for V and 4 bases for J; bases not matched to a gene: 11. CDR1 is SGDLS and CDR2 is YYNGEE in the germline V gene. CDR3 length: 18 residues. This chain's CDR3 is CASSPGTSGGLGGETQYF. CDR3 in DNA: TGTGCCAGCAGCCCAGGGACTAGCGGGGGGCTCGGAGGAGAGACCCAGTACTTC.

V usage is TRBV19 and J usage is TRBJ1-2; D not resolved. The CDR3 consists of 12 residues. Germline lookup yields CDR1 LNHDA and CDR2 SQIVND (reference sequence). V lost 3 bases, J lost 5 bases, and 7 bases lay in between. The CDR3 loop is CASSIEGYGYTF. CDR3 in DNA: TGTGCCAGTAGTATTGAAGGGTATGGCTACACCTTC.

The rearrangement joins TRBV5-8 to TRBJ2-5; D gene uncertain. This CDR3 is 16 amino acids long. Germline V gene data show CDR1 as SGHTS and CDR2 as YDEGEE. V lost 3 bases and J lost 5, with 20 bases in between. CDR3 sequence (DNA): TGTGCCAGCAGCTCCAGGCTGGGCAGGTCGAGTGAGACCCAGTACTTC. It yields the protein CASSSRLGRSSETQYF. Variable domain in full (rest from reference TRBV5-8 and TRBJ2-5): EAGVTQSPTHLIKTRGQQATLRCSPISGHTSVYWYQQALGLGLQFLLWYDEGEERNRGNFPPRFSGRQFPNYSSELNVNALELEDSALYLCASSSRLGRSSETQYFGPGTRLLVL.

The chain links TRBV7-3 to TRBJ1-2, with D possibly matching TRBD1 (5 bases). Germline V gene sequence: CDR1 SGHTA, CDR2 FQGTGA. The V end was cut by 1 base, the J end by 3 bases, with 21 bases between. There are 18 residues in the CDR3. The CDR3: CASSLSPPDRPRDYGYTF. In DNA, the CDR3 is TGTGCCAGCAGCTTAAGCCCCCCGGACCGGCCCAGGGACTATGGCTACACCTTC.

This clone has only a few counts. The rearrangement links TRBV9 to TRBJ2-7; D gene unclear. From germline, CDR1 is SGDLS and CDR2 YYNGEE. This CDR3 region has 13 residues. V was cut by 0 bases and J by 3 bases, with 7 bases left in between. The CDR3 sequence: CASSVGLDYEQYF. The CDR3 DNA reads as TGTGCCAGCAGCGTAGGGCTGGACTACGAGCAGTACTTC.

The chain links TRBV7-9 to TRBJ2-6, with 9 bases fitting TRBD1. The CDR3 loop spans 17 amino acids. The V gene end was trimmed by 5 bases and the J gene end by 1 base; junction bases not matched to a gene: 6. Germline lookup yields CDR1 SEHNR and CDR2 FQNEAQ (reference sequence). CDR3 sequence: CASSRRDRVSGANVLTF. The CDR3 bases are TGTGCCAGCAGCCGCCGGGACAGGGTTTCTGGGGCCAACGTCCTGACTTTC. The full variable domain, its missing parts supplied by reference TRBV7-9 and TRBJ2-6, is DTGVSQNPRHKITKRGQNVTFRCDPISEHNRLYWYRQTLGQGPEFLTYFQNEAQLEKSRLLSDRFSAERPKGSFSTLEIQRTEQGDSAMYLCASSRRDRVSGANVLTFGAGSRLTVL.

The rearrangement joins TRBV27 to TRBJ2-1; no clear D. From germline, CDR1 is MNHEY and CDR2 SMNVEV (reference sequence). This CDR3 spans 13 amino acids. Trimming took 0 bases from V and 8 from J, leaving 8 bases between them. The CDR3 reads CASSLSPGHEQFF. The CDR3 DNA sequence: TGTGCCAGCAGTTTATCCCCAGGTCATGAGCAGTTCTTC.

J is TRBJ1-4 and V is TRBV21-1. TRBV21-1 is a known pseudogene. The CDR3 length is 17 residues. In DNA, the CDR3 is TGTGCCAGCAGCGCGCCGGGGGGTCCGGGGATCCCTGAAAAACTGTTTTTT. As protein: CASSAPGGPGIPEKLFF.

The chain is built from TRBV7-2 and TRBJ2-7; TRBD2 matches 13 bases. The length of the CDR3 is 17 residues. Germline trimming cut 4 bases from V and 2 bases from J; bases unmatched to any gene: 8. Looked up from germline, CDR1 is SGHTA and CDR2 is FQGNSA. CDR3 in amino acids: CASSSGLAGYPTYEQYF. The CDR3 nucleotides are TGTGCCAGCAGCTCGGGACTAGCGGGGTACCCCACCTACGAGCAGTACTTC. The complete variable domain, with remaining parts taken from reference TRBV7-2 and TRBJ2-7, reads GAGVSQSPSNKVTEKGKDVELRCDPISGHTALYWYRQSLGQGLEFLIYFQGNSAPDKSGLPSDRFSAERTGGSVSTLTIQRTQQEDSAVYLCASSSGLAGYPTYEQYFGPGTRLTVT.

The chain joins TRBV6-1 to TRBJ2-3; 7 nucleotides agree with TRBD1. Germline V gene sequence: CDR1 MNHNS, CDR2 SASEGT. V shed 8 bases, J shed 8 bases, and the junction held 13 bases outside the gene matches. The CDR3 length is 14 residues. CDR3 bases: TGTGCCAGCGGGTTAGGACAGGCGCAAGGTACGCAGTATTTT. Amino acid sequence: CASGLGQAQGTQYF.

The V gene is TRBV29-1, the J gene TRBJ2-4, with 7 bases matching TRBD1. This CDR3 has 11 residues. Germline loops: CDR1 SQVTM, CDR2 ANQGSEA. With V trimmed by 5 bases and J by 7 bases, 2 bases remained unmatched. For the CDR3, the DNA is TGCAGCGTTAAGACAGGGAACATTCAGTACTTC. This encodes CSVKTGNIQYF. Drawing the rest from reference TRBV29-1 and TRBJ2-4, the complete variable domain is SAVISQKPSRDICQRGTSLTIQCQVDSQVTMMFWYRQQPGQSLTLIATANQGSEATYESGFVIDKFPISRPNLTFSTLTVSNMSPEDSSIYLCSVKTGNIQYFGAGTRLSVL.

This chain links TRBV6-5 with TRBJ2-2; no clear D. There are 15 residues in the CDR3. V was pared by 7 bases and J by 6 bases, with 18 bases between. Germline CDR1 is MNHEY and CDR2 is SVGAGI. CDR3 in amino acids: CASNSAAGSSGELFF. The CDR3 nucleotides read TGTGCCAGCAATTCCGCGGCAGGATCGTCCGGGGAGCTGTTTTTT.

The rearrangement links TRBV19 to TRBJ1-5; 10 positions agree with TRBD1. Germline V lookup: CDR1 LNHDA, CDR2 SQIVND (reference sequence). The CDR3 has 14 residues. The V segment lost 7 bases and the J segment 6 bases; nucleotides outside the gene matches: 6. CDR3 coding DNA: TGTGCCAGTACATTCAGGACAGGGGGTCAGCCCCAGCATTTT. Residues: CASTFRTGGQPQHF. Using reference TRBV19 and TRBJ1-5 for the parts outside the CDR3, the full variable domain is DGGITQSPKYLFRKEGQNVTLSCEQNLNHDAMYWYRQDPGQGLRLIYYSQIVNDFQKGDIAEGYSVSREKKESFPLTVTSAQKNPTAFYLCASTFRTGGQPQHFGDGTRLSIL.

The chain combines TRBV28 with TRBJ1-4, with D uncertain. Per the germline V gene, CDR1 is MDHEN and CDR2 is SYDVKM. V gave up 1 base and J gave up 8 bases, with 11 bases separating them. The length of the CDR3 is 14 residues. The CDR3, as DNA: TGTGCCAGCAGTTTATCCCCCCCGGGCGAAAAACTGTTTTTT. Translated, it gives CASSLSPPGEKLFF.

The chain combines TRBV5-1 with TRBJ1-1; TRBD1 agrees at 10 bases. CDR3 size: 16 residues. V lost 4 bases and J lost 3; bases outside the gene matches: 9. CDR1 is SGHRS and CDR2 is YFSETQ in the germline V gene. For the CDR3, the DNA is TGCGCCAGCAGCATCCGGACAGGGGGACCGGACACTGAAGCTTTCTTT. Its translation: CASSIRTGGPDTEAFF. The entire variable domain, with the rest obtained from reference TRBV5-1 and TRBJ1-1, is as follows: KAGVTQTPRYLIKTRGQQVTLSCSPISGHRSVSWYQQTPGQGLQFLFEYFSETQRNKGNFPGRFSGRQFSNSRSEMNVSTLELGDSALYLCASSIRTGGPDTEAFFGQGTRLTVV.

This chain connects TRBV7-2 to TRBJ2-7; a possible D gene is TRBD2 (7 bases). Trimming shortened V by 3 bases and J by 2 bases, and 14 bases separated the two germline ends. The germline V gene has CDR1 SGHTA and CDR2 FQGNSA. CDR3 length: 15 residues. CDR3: CASSLEGGSPYEQYF. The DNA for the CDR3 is TGTGCCAGCAGCTTGGAGGGGGGGTCTCCCTACGAGCAGTACTTC.

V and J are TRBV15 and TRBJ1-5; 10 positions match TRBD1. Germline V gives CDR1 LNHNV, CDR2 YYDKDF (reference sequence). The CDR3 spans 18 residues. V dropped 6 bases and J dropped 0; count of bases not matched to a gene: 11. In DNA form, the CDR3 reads TGTGCCACCAGTCGCGCCTCCGGGACAGGGGATAGCAATCAGCCCCAGCATTTT. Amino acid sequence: CATSRASGTGDSNQPQHF.

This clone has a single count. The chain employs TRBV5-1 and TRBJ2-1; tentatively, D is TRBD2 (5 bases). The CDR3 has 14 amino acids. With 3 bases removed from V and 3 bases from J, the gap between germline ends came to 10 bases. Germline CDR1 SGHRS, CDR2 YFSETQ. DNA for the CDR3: TGCGCCAGCAGCTCCCCAGGACTCTACAATGAGCAGTTCTTC. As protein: CASSSPGLYNEQFF.

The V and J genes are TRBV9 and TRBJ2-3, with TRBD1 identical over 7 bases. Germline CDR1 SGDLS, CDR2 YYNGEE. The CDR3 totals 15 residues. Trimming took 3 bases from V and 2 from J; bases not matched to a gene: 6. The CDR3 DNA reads TGTGCCAGCAGCGAAGGACAGGCCTTCACAGATACGCAGTATTTT. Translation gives CASSEGQAFTDTQYF.

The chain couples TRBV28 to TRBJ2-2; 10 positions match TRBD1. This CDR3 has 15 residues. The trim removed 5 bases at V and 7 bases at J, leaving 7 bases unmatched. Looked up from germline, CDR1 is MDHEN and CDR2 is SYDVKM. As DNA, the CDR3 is TGTGCCAGCAGTATAGGGACAGGGGTGAGCGGGGAGCTGTTTTTT. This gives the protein CASSIGTGVSGELFF. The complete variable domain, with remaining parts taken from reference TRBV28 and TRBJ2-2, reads DVKVTQSSRYLVKRTGEKVFLECVQDMDHENMFWYRQDPGLGLRLIYFSYDVKMKEKGDIPEGYSVSREKKERFSLILESASTNQTSMYLCASSIGTGVSGELFFGEGSRLTVL.